This T cell receptor (beta chain) was captured by sequencing in a study of a mutant IDH1 vaccine in newly diagnosed glioma. The wider study: Vaccination was launched 4-6 weeks after radiotherapy alone, or with temozolomide cycles. Treated individuals were 62.5% male and approximately 40% female, averaging approximately 40 years of age.

V was shortened by 4 bases and J by 4 bases, with 16 bases between the two germline ends. The CDR3 totals 15 residues. The V gene's germline CDR1 is MNHEY and CDR2 SVGAGI. This clone was counted a few times. Its antigen is not identified. Study outcomes and limitations: Pseudoprogression apparently lacked any relation to changes in top peripheral T cell clonotypes.

The assay was immunoSEQ multiplex PCR, and TCRdb's table has in-frame clones only and misses some. This table has tens of thousands of clones, roughly 90% appearing once. Time point in this sample: week 5, during vaccination. With topical imiquimod, each dose of the vaccine consisted of 300 ug of mutant IDH1 20-mer peptide. This TCR was recovered from a woman aged 50 to 60 with glioma. This specimen was PBMCs, taken from a glioma patient whose treatment included an IDH1 peptide vaccine. This rearrangement joins TRBV6-5 to TRBJ1-2; D unresolved. The CDR3 region is CASSSPGGNFYGYTF. The CDR3 DNA sequence: TGTGCCAGCAGTTCACCGGGAGGAAACTTCTATGGCTACACCTTC.